This T cell receptor beta chain is drawn from a study of T cell responses to AZD1222 COVID-19 vaccine. About this clone itself: What it binds is not known.

Trimming at V came to 5 bases and at J to 3 bases, leaving 9 bases not matched to a gene. This CDR3 has 16 amino acids. Germline CDR1 reads MNHEY; CDR2 reads SMNVEV (reference sequence). Produced via immunoSEQ multiplex PCR; TCRdb's table is partial and in-frame only. The sample records around 79,000 clones, about 87% being singletons. General study findings and limits: CD4 TCRs associated with vaccination spanned spike, dominating at 160-218 and 743-854. Seropositive at baseline were only a handful of AZD1222 recipients. The sample set comprised mostly white British donors with more females, and clonal diversity was possibly underestimated. Sampling captured repertoires only after the peak T cell response.

Specimen: peripheral blood, collected on day 0 of AZD1222 vaccination. The source of this sequence is an adult in good health. The chain combines TRBV27 with TRBJ2-1, with TRBD2 identical over 8 bases. CDR3 region: CASSLSQRGNYNEQFF. The CDR3 coding sequence is TGTGCCAGCAGTCTCTCCCAGCGGGGGAACTACAATGAGCAGTTCTTC.